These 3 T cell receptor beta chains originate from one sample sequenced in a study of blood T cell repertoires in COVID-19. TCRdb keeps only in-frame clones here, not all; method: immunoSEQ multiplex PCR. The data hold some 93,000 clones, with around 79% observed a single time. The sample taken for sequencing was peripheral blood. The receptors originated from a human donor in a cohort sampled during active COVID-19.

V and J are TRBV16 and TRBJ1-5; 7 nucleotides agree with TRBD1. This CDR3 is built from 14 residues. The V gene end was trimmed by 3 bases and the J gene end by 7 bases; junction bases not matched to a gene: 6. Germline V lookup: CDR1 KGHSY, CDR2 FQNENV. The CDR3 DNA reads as TGTGCCAGCAGCCAGAGTACAGGGGCCCAGCCCCAGCATTTT. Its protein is CASSQSTGAQPQHF.

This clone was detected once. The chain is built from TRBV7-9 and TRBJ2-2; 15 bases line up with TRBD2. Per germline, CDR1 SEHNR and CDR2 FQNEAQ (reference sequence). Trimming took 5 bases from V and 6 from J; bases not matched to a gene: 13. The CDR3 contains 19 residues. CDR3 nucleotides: TGTGCCAGCAGCCCCGAAGGGACTAGCGGGAGGCCCCGGGCCGGGGAGCTGTTTTTT. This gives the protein CASSPEGTSGRPRAGELFF.

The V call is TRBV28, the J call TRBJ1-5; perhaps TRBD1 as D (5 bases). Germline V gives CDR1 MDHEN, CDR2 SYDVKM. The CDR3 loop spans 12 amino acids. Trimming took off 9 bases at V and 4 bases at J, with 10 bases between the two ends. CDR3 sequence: CASRSGNQPQHF. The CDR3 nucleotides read TGTGCCAGTCGATCAGGGAATCAGCCCCAGCATTTT.